This TCR beta chain is drawn from a study of human T cells and chemical hapten exposure. Study in general: Chiefly women, the patients showed alopecia areata, totalis or universalis.

TCRdb independently ran MiXCR on the RACE reads; one entry per CDR3 protein. Counted here are 380,000 or so distinct CDR3 sequences, roughly 4.8% occurring once; the ten biggest clones make up approximately 2.5%. As to time point: patch test 1, 2 weeks after DPC sensitization. Stated treatment: therapeutic diphenylcyclopropenone sensitization with weekly scalp DPC. The CDR3 covers 15 residues. V shed 7 bases and J shed 1 base, with 14 bases lying between them. The germline V gene encodes CDR1 MNHNY and CDR2 SVGAGI (reference sequence). This TCR came from a woman in her forties or fifties with alopecia areata. Some clones in this sample may be carry-over from other donors' samples. The sequences come from whole blood, collected in connection with sensitization to the hapten diphenylcyclopropenone (DPC). V and J are TRBV6-6 and TRBJ2-1; D gene unclear. The CDR3 nucleotides are TGTGCCAGCACTCTCCCGGGTCCTTCCTACAATGAGCAGTTCTTC. It specifies CASTLPGPSYNEQFF.